This T cell receptor (beta chain) was obtained from a study of shared clonotypes between healthy human individuals. Study-wide background: A few men and a couple of women, aged 18 to 49, were donors. CD4 naive and CD4 memory each took three plates per donor, while CD8 naive took two and CD8 memory one. Study findings and constraints: Relative to memory subsets, naive subsets generally showed larger estimated richness. Rarefaction indicated that sorted-subset sequencing remained incomplete although depth was large.

This table comes from immunoSEQ multiplex PCR, and its TCRdb copy is limited to in-frame clones, with some not included. The sample yields roughly 700,000 clones, around 67% seen once. CDR1 and CDR2 from the germline V gene are MNHNY and SVGAGI (reference sequence). CDR3 length: 13 amino acids. Trimming took off 5 bases at V and 2 bases at J, with 7 bases between the two ends. The count of this clone is one. Its antigen is as yet unknown. Sequencing was done on a sample of memory CD4+ T cells sorted from blood. Subset here: CD45RA-negative fraction. This clonotype originated in a woman aged 25-40 years in good health. This chain links TRBV6-6 with TRBJ2-4, with D tentatively TRBD1 (6 bases). The CDR3 nucleotides are TGTGCCAGCAGTGGACAGTCCAAAAACATTCAGTACTTC. Its protein is CASSGQSKNIQYF.